The clone carrying this TCR beta chain was counted only a few times. Participant-given clinical history determined each cohort assignment. Individuals in the exposed group had encountered a COVID-19 case within 2 weeks preceding study entry. This entry is derived from a study of blood T cell repertoires in COVID-19. Study-wide background: Sources were T cells, B-cell-depleted T cells, or PBMCs; the material itself was cDNA or gDNA.

The CDR3 covers 14 residues. Between the trimmed V and J ends, which lost 6 bases and 8 bases, there was a span of 16 bases. Germline loops: CDR1 SGHVS, CDR2 FQNEAQ. The protocol was immunoSEQ multiplex PCR, while the TCRdb copy is restricted to in-frame clones and leaves out a portion. The sample yields approximately 150,000 clones, approximately 90% seen once. This sequence joins TRBV7-8 and TRBJ1-4; D perhaps matches TRBD1 (6 bases). The sequence was collected from a woman between 35 and 50 years old who had been exposed to COVID-19. The sample was PBMCs or T cells enriched from blood (not recorded which). The CDR3 protein is CASRRRGEGEKLFF. CDR3 coding DNA: TGTGCCAGCAGACGCAGGGGTGAGGGGGAAAAACTGTTTTTT.